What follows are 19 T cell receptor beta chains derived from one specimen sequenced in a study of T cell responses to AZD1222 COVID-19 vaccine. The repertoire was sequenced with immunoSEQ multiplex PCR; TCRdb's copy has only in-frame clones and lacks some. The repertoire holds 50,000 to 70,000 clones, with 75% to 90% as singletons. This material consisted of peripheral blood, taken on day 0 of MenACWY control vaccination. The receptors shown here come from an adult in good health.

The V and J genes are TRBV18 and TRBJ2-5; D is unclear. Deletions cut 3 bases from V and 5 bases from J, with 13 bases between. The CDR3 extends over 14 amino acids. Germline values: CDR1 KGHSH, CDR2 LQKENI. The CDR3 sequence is CASSPDHQRETQYF. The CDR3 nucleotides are TGTGCCAGCTCACCGGACCATCAGAGGGAGACCCAGTACTTC.

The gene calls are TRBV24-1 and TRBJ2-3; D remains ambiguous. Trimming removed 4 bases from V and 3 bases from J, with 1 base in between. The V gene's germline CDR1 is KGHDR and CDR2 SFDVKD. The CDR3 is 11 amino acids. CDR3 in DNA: TGTGCCACCAGTGAGACAGATACGCAGTATTTT. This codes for CATSETDTQYF.

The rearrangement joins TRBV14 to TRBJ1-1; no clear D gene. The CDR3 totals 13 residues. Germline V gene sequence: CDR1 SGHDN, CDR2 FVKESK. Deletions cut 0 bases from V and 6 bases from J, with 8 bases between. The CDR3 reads CASSQERRSEAFF. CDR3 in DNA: TGTGCCAGCAGCCAAGAACGCCGCTCTGAAGCTTTCTTT.

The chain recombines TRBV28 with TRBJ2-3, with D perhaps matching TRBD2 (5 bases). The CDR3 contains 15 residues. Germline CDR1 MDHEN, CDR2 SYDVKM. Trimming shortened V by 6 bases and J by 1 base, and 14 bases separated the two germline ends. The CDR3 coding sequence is TGTGCCAGCAGAGCACCTTTGCGGGGCACAGATACGCAGTATTTT. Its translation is CASRAPLRGTDTQYF.

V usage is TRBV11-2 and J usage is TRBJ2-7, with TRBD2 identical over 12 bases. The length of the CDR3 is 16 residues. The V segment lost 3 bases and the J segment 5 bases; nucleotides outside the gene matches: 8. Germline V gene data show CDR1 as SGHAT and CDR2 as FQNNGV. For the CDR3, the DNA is TGTGCCAGCAGCTTTACCCAGACTAGCGGGAGACACGAGCAGTACTTC. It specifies CASSFTQTSGRHEQYF.

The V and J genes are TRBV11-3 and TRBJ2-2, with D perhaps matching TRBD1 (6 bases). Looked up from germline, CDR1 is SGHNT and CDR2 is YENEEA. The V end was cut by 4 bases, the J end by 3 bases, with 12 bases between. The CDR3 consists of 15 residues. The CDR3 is CASSSQGRDTGELFF. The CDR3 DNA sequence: TGTGCCAGCAGCTCACAGGGTAGGGACACCGGGGAGCTGTTTTTT.

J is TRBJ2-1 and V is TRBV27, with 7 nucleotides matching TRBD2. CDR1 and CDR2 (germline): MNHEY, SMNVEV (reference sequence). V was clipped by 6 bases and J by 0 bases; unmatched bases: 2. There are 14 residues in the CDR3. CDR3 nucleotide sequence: TGTGCCAGCAGCGGGGGGAGCTCCTACAATGAGCAGTTCTTC. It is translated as CASSGGSSYNEQFF.

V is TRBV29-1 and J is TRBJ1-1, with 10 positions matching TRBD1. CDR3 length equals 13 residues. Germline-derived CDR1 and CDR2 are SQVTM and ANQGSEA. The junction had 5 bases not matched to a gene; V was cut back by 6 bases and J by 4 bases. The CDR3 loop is CSVGQGKLTEAFF. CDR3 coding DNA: TGCAGCGTGGGACAGGGGAAACTCACTGAAGCTTTCTTT.

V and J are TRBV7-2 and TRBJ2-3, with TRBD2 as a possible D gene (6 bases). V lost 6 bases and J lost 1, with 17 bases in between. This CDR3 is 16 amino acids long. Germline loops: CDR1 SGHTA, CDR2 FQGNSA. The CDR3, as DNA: TGTGCCAGCAGGAAAGGTTGGGGACTGGGCACAGATACGCAGTATTTT. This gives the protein CASRKGWGLGTDTQYF.

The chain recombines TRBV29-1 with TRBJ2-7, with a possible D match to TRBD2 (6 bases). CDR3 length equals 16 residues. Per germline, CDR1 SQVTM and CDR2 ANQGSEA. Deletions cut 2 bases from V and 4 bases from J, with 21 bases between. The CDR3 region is CSVELTGTAISYEQYF. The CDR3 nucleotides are TGCAGCGTTGAACTTACCGGGACTGCCATTTCGTACGAGCAGTACTTC.

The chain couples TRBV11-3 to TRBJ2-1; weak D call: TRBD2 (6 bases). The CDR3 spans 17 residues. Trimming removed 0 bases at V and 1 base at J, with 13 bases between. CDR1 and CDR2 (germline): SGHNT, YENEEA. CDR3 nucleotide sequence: TGTGCCAGCAGCTTAGATCAGGCTAGCGCATCCTACAATGAGCAGTTCTTC. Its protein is CASSLDQASASYNEQFF.

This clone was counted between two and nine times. CDR3 sequence reads: CASSQQGQAAYEQYF. CDR3 in DNA: TGTGCCAGCAGCCAACAGGGACAAGCAGCCTACGAGCAGTACTTC. V gene TRBV3-1 (or the pseudogene TRBV3-2) combines with J gene TRBJ2-7; TRBD1 might be the D (6 bases). Per germline, CDR1 LGHDT and CDR2 YNNKEL (reference sequence). Trimming cost V 2 bases and J 2 bases, with 13 bases left between them. This CDR3 has 15 amino acids.

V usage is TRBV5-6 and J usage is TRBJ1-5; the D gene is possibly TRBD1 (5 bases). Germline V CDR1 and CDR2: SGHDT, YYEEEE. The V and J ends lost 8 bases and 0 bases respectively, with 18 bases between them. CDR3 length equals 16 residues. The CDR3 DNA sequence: TGTGCCAGTCCTCGGGGGAAGGATTATAGCAATCAGCCCCAGCATTTT. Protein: CASPRGKDYSNQPQHF.

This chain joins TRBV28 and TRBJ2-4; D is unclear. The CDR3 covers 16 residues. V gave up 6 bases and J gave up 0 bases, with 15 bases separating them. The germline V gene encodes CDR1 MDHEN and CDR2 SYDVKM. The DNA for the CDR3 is TGTGCCAGCAGCCGACTCCTCGCAGTAGCCAAAAACATTCAGTACTTC. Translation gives CASSRLLAVAKNIQYF. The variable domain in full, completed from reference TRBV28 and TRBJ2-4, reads DVKVTQSSRYLVKRTGEKVFLECVQDMDHENMFWYRQDPGLGLRLIYFSYDVKMKEKGDIPEGYSVSREKKERFSLILESASTNQTSMYLCASSRLLAVAKNIQYFGAGTRLSVL.

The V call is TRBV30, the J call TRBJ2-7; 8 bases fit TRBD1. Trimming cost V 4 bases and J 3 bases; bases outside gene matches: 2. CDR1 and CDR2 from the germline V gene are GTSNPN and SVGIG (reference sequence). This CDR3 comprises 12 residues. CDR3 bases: TGTGCCTGGATAGGACAGGGCTACGAGCAGTACTTC. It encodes CAWIGQGYEQYF.

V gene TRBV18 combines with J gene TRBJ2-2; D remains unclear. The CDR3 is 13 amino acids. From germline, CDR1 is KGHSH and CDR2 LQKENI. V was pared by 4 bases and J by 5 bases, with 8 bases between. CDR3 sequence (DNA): TGTGCCAGCTCACAGAAGAATACCGGGGAGCTGTTTTTT. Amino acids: CASSQKNTGELFF.

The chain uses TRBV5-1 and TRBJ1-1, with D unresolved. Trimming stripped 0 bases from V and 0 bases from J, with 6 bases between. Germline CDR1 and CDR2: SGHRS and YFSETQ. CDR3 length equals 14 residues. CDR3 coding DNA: TGCGCCAGCAGCTTGGGACTCTTGAACACTGAAGCTTTCTTT. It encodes CASSLGLLNTEAFF.

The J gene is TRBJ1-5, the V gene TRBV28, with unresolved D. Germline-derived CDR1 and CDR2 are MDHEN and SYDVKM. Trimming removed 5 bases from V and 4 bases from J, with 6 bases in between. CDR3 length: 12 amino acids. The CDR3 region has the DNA TGTGCCAGCAGTGCGGGGAATCAGCCCCAGCATTTT. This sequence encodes CASSAGNQPQHF. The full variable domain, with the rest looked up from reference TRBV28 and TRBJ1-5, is DVKVTQSSRYLVKRTGEKVFLECVQDMDHENMFWYRQDPGLGLRLIYFSYDVKMKEKGDIPEGYSVSREKKERFSLILESASTNQTSMYLCASSAGNQPQHFGDGTRLSIL.

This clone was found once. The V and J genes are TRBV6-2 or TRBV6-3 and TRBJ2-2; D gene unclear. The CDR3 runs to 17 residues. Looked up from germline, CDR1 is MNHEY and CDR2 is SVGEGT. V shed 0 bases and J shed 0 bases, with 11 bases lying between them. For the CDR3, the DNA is TGTGCCAGCAGTTACTCAGGGTTCAGCACGAACACCGGGGAGCTGTTTTTT. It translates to CASSYSGFSTNTGELFF.